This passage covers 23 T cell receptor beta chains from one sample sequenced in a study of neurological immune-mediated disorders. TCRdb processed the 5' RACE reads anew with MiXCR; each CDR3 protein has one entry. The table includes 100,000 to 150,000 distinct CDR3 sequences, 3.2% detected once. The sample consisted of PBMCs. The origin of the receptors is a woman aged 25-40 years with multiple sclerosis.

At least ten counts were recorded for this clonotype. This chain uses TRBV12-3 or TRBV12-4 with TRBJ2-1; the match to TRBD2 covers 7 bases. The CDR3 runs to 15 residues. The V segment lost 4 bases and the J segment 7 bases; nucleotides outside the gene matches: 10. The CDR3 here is CASSSWRERRNEQFF. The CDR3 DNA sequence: TGTGCCAGCAGTTCGTGGCGGGAGAGACGTAATGAGCAGTTCTTC.

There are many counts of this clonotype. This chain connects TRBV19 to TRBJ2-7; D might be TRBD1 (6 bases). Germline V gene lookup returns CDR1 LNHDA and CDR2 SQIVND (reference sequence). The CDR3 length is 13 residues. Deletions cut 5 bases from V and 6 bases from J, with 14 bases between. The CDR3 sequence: CASSVYRETEQYF. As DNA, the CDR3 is TGTGCCAGTAGTGTTTACAGGGAAACCGAGCAGTACTTC.

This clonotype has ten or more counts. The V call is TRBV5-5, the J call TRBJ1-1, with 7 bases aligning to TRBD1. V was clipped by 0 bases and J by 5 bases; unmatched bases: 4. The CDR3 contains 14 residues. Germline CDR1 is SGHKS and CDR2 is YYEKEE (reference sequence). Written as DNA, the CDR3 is TGTGCCAGCAGCTTGGAGGGGGCTTGGACTGAAGCTTTCTTT. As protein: CASSLEGAWTEAFF. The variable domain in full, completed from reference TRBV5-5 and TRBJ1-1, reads DAGVTQSPTHLIKTRGQQVTLRCSPISGHKSVSWYQQVLGQGPQFIFQYYEKEERGRGNFPDRFSARQFPNYSSELNVNALLLGDSALYLCASSLEGAWTEAFFGQGTRLTVV.

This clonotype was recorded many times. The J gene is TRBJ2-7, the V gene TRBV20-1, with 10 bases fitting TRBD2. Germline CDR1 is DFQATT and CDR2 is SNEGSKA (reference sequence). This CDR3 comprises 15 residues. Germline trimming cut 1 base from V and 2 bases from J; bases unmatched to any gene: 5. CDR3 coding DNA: TGCAGTGCTAGAGTCCCGGGACTAGCGACCTACGAGCAGTACTTC. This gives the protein CSARVPGLATYEQYF.

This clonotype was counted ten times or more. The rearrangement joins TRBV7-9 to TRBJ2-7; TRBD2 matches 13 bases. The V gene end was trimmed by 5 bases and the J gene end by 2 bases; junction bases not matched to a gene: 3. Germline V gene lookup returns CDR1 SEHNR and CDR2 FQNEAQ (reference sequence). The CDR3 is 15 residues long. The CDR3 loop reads CASSQGLAGPYEQYF. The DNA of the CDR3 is TGTGCCAGCAGCCAGGGACTAGCGGGACCCTACGAGCAGTACTTC.

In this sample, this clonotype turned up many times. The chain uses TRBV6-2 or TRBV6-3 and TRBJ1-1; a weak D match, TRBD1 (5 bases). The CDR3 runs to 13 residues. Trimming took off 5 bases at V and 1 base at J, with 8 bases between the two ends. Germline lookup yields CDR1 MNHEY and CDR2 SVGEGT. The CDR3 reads CASSKTGNTEAFF. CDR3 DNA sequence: TGTGCCAGCAGTAAAACAGGGAACACTGAAGCTTTCTTT.

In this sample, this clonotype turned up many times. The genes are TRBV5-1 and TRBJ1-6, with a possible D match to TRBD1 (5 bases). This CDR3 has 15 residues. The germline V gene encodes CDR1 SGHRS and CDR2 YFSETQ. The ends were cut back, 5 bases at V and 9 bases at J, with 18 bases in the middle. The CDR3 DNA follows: TGCGCCAGCAGTTCGTCGGGGCAGGATGGTTCACCCCTCCACTTT. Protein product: CASSSSGQDGSPLHF.

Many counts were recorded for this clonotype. CDR3 DNA sequence: TGTGCCAGCAGCGTAGTCTCTGGGAGGGCCTCTGGGGCCAACGTCCTGACTTTC. It yields the protein CASSVVSGRASGANVLTF. The genes are TRBV9 and TRBJ2-6; 7 positions agree with TRBD2. Germline CDR1 and CDR2: SGDLS and YYNGEE. Germline trimming cut 0 bases from V and 0 bases from J; bases unmatched to any gene: 6. The CDR3 runs 18 residues.

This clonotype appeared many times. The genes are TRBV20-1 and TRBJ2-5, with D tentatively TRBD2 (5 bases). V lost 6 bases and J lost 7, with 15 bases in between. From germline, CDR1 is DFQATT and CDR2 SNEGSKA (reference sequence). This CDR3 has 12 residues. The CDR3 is CSAGGPPGTQYF. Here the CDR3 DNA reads TGCAGTGCCGGAGGACCTCCGGGGACCCAGTACTTC.

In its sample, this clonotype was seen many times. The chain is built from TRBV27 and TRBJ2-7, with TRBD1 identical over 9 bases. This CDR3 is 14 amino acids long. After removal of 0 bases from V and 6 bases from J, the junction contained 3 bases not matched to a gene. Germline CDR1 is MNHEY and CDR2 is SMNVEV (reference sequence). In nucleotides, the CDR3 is TGTGCCAGCAGTTTATCGACAGGGGGGGTCGAGCAGTACTTC. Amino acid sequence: CASSLSTGGVEQYF.

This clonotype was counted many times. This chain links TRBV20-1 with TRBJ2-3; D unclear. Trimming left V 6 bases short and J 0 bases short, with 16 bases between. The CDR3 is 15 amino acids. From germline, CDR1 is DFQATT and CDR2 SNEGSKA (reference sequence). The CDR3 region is CSATPQVGSTDTQYF. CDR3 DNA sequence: TGCAGTGCCACCCCACAAGTGGGGAGCACAGATACGCAGTATTTT.

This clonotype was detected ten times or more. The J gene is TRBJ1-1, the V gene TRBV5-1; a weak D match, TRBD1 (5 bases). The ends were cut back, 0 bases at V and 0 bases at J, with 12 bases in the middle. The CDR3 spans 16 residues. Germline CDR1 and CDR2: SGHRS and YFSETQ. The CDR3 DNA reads TGCGCCAGCAGCTTGGGAGGGGACCTCATGAACACTGAAGCTTTCTTT. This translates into CASSLGGDLMNTEAFF.

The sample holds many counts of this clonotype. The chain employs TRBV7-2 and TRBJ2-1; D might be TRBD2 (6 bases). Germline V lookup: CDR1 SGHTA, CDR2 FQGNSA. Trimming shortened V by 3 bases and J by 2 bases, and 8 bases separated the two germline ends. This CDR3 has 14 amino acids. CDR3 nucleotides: TGTGCCAGCAGCTTCCCGGGGGCCTACAATGAGCAGTTCTTC. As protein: CASSFPGAYNEQFF.

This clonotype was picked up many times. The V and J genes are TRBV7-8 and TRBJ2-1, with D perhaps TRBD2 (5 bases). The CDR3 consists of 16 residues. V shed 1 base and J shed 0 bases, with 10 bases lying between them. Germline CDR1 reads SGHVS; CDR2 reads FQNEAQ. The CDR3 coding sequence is TGTGCCAGCAGCTTAGGGGCTAGCAGCTCCTACAATGAGCAGTTCTTC. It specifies CASSLGASSSYNEQFF.

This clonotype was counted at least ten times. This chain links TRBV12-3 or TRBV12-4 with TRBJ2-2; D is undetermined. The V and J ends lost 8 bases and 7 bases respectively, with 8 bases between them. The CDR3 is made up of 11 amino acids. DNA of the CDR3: TGTGCCAGCTCCGCCGGCGGGGAGCTGTTTTTT. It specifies CASSAGGELFF.

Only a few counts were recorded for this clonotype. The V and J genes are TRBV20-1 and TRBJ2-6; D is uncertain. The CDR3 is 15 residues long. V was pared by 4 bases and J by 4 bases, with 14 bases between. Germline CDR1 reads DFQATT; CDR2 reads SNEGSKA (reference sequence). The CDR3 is CSAIRELSGANVLTF. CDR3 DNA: TGCAGTGCTATTAGAGAGCTCTCCGGGGCCAACGTCCTGACTTTC.

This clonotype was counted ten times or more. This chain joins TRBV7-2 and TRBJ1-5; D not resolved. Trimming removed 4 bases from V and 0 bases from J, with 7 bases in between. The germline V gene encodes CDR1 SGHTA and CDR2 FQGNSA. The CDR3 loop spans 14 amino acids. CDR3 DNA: TGTGCCAGCAGCTCGATCTATAGCAATCAGCCCCAGCATTTT. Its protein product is CASSSIYSNQPQHF.

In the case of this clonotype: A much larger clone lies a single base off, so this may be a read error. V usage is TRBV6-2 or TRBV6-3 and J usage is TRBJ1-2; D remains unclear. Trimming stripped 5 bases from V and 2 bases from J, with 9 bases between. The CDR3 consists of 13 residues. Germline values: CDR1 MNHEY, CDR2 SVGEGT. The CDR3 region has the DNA TGTGCCAGCAGTAAAAAGGTGAACTATGGCTACACCTTC. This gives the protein CASSKKVNYGYTF.

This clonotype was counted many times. The DNA of the CDR3 is TGCAGTGCTGTGGGAGGGCCCGGCTACAATGAGCAGTTCTTC. Translating gives CSAVGGPGYNEQFF. The chain couples TRBV20-1 to TRBJ2-1; TRBD2 agrees at 7 bases. The CDR3 runs to 14 residues. The V segment lost 5 bases and the J segment 3 bases; nucleotides outside the gene matches: 7. CDR1 and CDR2 from the germline V gene are DFQATT and SNEGSKA (reference sequence).

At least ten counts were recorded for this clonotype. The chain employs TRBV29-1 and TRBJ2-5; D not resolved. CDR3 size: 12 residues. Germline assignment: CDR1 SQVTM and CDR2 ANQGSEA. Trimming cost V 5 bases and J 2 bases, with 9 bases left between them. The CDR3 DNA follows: TGCAGCGTTCCGGGTCAACAAGAGACCCAGTACTTC. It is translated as CSVPGQQETQYF.

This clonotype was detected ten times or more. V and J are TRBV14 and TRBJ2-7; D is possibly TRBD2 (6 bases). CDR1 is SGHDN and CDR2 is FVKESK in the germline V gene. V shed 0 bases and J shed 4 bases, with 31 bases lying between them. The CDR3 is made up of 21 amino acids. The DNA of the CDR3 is TGTGCCAGCAGCCAAGATCGCTACGATGGGGGAGGCAGGCGGAAGGGATACGAGCAGTACTTC. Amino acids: CASSQDRYDGGGRRKGYEQYF.

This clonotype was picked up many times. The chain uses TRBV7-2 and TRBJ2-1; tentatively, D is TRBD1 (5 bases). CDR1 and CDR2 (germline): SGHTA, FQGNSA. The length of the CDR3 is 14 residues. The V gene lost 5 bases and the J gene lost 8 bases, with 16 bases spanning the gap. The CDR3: CASSPYRQTDEQFF. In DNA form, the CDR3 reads TGTGCCAGCAGCCCATATAGACAGACAGATGAGCAGTTCTTC.

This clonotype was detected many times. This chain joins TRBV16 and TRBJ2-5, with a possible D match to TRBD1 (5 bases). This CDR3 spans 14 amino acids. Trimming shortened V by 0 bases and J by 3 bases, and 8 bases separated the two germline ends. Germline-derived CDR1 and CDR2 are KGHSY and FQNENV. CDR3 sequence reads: CASSQSSGKETQYF. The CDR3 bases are TGTGCCAGCAGCCAATCGTCAGGGAAAGAGACCCAGTACTTC.